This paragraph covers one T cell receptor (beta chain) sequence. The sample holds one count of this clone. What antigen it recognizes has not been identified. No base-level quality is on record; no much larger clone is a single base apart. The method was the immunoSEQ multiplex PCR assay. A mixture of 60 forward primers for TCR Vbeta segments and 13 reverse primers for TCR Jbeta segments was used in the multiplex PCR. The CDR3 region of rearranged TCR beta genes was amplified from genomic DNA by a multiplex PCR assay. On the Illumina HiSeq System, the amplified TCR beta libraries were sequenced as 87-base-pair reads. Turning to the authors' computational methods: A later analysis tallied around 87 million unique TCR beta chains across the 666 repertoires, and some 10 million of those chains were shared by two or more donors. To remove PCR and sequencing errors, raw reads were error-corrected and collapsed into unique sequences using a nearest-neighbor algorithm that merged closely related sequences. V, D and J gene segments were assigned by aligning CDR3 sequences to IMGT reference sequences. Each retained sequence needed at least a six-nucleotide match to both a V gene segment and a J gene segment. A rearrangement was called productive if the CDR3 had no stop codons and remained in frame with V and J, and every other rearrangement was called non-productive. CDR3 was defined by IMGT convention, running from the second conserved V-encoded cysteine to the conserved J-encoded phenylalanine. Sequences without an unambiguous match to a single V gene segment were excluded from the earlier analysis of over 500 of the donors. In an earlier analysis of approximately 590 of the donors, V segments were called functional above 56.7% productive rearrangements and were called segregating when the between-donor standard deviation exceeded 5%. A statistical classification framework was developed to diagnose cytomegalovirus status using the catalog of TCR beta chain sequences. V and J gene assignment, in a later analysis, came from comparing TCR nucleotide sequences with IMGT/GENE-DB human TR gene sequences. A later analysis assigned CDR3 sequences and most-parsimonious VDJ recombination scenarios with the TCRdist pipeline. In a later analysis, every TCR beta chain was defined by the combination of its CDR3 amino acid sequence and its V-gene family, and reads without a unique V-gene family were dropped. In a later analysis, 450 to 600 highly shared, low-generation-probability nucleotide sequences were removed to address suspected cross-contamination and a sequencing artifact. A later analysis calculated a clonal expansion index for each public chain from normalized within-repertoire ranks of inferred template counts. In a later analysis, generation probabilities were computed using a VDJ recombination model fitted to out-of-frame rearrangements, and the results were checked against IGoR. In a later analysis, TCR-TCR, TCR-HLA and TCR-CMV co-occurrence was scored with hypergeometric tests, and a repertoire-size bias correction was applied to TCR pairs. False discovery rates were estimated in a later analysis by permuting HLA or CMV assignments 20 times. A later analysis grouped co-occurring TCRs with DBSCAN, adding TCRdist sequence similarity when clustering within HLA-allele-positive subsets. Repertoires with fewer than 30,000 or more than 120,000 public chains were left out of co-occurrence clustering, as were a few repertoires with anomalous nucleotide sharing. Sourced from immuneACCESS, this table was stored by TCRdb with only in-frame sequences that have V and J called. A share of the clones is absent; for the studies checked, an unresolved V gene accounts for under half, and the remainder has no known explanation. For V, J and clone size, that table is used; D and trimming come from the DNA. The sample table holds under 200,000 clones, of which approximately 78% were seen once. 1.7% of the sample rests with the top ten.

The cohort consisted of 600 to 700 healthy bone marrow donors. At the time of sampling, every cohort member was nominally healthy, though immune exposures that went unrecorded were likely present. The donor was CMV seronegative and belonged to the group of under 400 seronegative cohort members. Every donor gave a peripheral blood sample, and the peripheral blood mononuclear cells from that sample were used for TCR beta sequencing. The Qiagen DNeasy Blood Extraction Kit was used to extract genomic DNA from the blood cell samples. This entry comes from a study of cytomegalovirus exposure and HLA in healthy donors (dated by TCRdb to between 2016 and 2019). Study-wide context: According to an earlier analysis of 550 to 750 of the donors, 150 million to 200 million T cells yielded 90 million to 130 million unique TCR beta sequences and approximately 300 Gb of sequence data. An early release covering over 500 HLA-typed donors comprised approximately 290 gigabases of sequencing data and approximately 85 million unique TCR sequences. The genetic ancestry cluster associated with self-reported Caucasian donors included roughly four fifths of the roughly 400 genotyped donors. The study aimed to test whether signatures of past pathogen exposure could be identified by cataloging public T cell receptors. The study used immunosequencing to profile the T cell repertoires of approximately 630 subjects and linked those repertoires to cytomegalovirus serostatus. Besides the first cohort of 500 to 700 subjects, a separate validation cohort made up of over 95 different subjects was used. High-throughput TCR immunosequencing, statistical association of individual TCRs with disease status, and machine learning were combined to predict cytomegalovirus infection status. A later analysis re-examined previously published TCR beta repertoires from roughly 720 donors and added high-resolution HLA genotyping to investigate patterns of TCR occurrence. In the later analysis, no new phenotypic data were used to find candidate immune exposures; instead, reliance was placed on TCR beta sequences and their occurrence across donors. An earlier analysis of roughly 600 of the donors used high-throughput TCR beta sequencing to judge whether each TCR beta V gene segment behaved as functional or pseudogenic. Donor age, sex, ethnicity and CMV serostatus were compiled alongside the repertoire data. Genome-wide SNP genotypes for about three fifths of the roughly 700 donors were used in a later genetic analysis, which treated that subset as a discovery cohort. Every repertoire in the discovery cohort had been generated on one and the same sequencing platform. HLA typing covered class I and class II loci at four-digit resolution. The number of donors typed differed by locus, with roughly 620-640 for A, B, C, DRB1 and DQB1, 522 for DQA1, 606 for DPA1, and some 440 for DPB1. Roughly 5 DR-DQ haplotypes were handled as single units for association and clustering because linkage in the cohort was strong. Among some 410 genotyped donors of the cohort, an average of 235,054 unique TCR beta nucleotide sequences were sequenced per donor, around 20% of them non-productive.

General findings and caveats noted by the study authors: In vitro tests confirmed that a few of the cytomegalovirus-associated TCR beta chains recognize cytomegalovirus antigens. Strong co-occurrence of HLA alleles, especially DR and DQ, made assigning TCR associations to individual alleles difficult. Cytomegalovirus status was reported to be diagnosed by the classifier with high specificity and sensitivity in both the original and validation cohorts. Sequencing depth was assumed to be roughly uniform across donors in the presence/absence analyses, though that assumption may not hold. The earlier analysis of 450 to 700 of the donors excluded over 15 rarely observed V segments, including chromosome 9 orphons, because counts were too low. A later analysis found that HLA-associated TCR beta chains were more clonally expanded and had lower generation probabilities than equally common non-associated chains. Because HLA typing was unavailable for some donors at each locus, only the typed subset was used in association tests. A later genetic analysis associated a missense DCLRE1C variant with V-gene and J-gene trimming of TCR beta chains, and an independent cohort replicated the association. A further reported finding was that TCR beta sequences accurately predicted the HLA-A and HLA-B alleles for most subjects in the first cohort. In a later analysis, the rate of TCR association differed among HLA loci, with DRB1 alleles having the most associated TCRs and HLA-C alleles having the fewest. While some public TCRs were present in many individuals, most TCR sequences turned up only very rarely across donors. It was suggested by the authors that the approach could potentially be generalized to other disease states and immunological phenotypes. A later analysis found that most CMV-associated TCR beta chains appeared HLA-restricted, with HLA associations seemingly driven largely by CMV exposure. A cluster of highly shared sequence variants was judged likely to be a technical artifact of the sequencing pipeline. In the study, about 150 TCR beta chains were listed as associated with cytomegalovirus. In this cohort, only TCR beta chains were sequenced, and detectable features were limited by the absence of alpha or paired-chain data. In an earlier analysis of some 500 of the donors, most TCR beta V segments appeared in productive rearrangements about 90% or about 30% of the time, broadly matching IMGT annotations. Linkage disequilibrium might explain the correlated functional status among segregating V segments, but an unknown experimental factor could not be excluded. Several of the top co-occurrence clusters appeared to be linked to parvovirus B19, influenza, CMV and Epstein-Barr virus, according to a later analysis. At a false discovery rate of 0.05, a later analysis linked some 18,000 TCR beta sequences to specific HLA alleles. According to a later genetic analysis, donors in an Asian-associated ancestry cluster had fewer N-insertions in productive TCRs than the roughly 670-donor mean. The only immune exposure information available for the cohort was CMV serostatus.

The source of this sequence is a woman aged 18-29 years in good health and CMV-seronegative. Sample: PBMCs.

In nucleotide form, the sequence is TGTGCCAGCAGCCTCCGGGACAAGAGTAGTCAGCCCCAGCATTTT. This is translated as CASSLRDKSSQPQHF. This receptor chain uses TRBV5-8 and TRBJ1-5; TRBD1 is a possible D gene, resting on 6 matching bases. The CDR3, cysteine through phenylalanine, is 15 amino acids long. Just the 45-base CDR3 DNA is kept, in frame starting at base 1. V gives up 4 bases and J gives up 6 bases, and the segment between their germline ends measures 17 bases. Sequences SGHTS (CDR1) and YDEGEE (CDR2) are obtained from the germline V gene.